The T cell receptor beta chain under discussion was sequenced for a study of Graves' ophthalmopathy and Graves' hyperthyroidism. Amplification of TCR beta CDR3 regions used RNA transcripts. RT-PCR was first run with HTBI primers, then multiplex PCR in a second round. TCRdb itself ran the multiplex PCR reads through MiXCR, one entry per CDR3 protein. The table has about 240,000 distinct CDR3 sequences, around 50% seen once. This clonotype was detected many times. This CDR3 is 13 amino acids long. Between the trimmed V and J ends, which lost 3 bases and 7 bases, there was a span of 9 bases. Germline assignment: CDR1 KGHDR and CDR2 SFDVKD.

The sequencing input was peripheral blood. The receptor's source is an adult man with Graves' ophthalmopathy. This chain uses TRBV24-1 with TRBJ1-5; D gene unclear. The CDR3: CATSDIPGQPQHF. CDR3 bases: TGTGCCACCAGTGATATACCAGGACAGCCCCAGCATTTT.